The entry below describes one TCR beta chain. The table came from immunoSEQ multiplex PCR; TCRdb's copy has only in-frame clones and leaves some out. The table records a few hundred thousand clones, roughly 80% of them present only once. This sample stems from a study of blood T cell repertoires in COVID-19. Study summary: Spain, Italy and the United States supplied samples that represented acute and convalescent COVID-19.

The CDR3 loop spans 13 amino acids. The V and J ends lost 1 base and 4 bases respectively, with 7 bases between them. Sample: peripheral blood. This receptor was identified in a woman aged 18-30 years with acute or convalescent COVID-19. J is TRBJ1-2 and V is TRBV12-3 or TRBV12-4; no clear D gene. The CDR3: CASSLDRRYGYTF. CDR3 nucleotides: TGTGCCAGCAGTTTAGACAGACGCTATGGCTACACCTTC.